This T cell receptor beta chain was retrieved from a study of cytomegalovirus exposure and HLA in healthy donors. Worth noting for this clone: Its target is not known.

Study-wide results and caveats: By HLA locus, TCR association rates varied in a later analysis, with DRB1 showing the most and HLA-C the fewest.

PCR employed 60 Vbeta and 13 Jbeta primers. TCRdb's table, derived via immunoSEQ multiplex PCR, lists solely in-frame clones and lacks some. Its table lists 80,000 to 95,000 clones. The CDR3 is 17 amino acids. V lost 4 bases to trimming and J lost 3 bases; unmatched junction nucleotides: 12. The germline gives CDR1 SEHNR, CDR2 FQNEAQ (reference sequence). The TCR was taken from a man aged 50 to 59 in good health and CMV-seropositive. This chain connects TRBV7-9 to TRBJ1-2; 9 bases are shared with TRBD1. Material: PBMCs. This CDR3 reads CASSSSGTGRIYYGYTF. The CDR3 bases are TGTGCCAGCAGCTCCTCCGGGACAGGGAGAATATACTATGGCTACACCTTC.